These T cell receptor beta chains were read from a single sample in a study of OX40 agonist ivuxolimab in advanced cancers. This table comes from immunoSEQ multiplex PCR, and its TCRdb copy is limited to in-frame clones, with some not included. This table holds tens of thousands of clones, approximately 90% found once. The sequencing used CD4+ or CD8+ T cells sorted from blood, collected in a trial of the OX40 agonist ivuxolimab. The receptors derive from an adult with an advanced solid tumor such as melanoma, head and neck, liver or kidney cancer. The CDR3 runs from the conserved cysteine through the conserved F or W. The order of the fields is clone size, D gene, J gene, V gene, CDR3 DNA, CDR3 protein. The D gene is left open where the match is weak. Clone size is shown for a subset of rows, as once, few, many or a class of expanded clone.

-	-	TRBJ1-4	TRBV7-2	TGTGCCAGCAGCTTAGGCAGGGGCTTGTCTAATGAAAAACTGTTTTTT	CASSLGRGLSNEKLFF
-	TRBD2	TRBJ2-5	TRBV7-2	TGTGCCAGCAGCTTAGCGCTAGCGGGAGGGCTAGAGACCCAGTACTTC	CASSLALAGGLETQYF
-	TRBD2	TRBJ2-3	TRBV7-3	TGTGCCAGCAGCTTAATTCCTAGCGGGATCAAAATAGATACGCAGTATTTT	CASSLIPSGIKIDTQYF
-	-	TRBJ1-1	TRBV28	TGTGCCAGCAGTTTTGGGGGGGAGAACACTGAAGCTTTCTTT	CASSFGGENTEAFF
medium-sized	TRBD1	TRBJ1-3	TRBV10-3	TGTGCCATCAGTGGTTCGAGAACAGGGGGCTCCTCTGGAAACACCATATATTTT	CAISGSRTGGSSGNTIYF
few	TRBD2	TRBJ2-7	TRBV9	TGTGCCAGCAGCCGTAGCGGGAGTGGCGACGAGCAGTACTTC	CASSRSGSGDEQYF
-	TRBD2	TRBJ2-1	TRBV2	TGTGCCAGCAGTGAAGCTAGCGGGACTTACAATGAGCAGTTCTTC	CASSEASGTYNEQFF
-	-	TRBJ2-2	TRBV18	TGTGCCAGCTCACCTACCCCCCAGGGGAGTAACACCGGGGAGCTGTTTTTT	CASSPTPQGSNTGELFF
-	-	TRBJ2-2	TRBV30	TGTGCCTGGAGAAGGGGTTGGGCCGGGGAGCTGTTTTTT	CAWRRGWAGELFF
-	TRBD2	TRBJ2-5	TRBV18	TGTGCCAGCTCACCCGGCGGGAGAGTTGAGGAGACCCAGTACTTC	CASSPGGRVEETQYF
-	TRBD1	TRBJ1-5	TRBV7-2	TGTGCCAGCAGCACCGGGACAGATAGCAATCAGCCCCAGCATTTT	CASSTGTDSNQPQHF
-	TRBD1	TRBJ2-7	TRBV18	TGTGCCAGCTCACCACCCGGGACAGCCTCAATGCAGTACTTC	CASSPPGTASMQYF
medium-sized	-	TRBJ1-1	TRBV27	TGTGCCAGCACTCTCGACAAGAACACTGAAGCTTTCTTT	CASTLDKNTEAFF
few	-	TRBJ2-1	TRBV6-6	TGTGCCAGCAGATATGAGCGGGAGCAGTTCTTC	CASRYEREQFF
-	-	TRBJ2-3	TRBV5-4	TGTGCCAGCAGCTTGGGGGGTAGCACAGGCAGCACAGATACGCAGTATTTT	CASSLGGSTGSTDTQYF
-	-	TRBJ2-7	TRBV5-1	TGCGCCAGCAGCTTGGCAACGTCCGGAGGTTTTGGCGAGCAGTACTTC	CASSLATSGGFGEQYF
-	TRBD1	TRBJ2-4	TRBV28	TGTGCCAGCAGTTTATCCGGGACAGGGGCCCCCAAAAACATTCAGTACTTC	CASSLSGTGAPKNIQYF
-	-	TRBJ1-5	TRBV7-8	TGTGCCAGCAGCTTAAGCAGGTTTAATCAGCCCCAGCATTTT	CASSLSRFNQPQHF
few	TRBD2	TRBJ2-2	TRBV18	TGTGCCAGCTCACCTATAGCGGGGGGCACCGGGGAGCTGTTTTTT	CASSPIAGGTGELFF
-	TRBD2	TRBJ2-1	TRBV7-2	TGTGCCAGCAGCCTCCAGGACGGGGGGTACAATGAGCAGTTCTTC	CASSLQDGGYNEQFF
-	-	TRBJ2-4	TRBV11-1	TGTGCCAGCAGCTTAGTCGCGGCAGGGTCACCTCAGTACTTC	CASSLVAAGSPQYF
few	-	TRBJ2-7	TRBV2	TGTGCCAGCAGTGGGTACTACGAGCAGTACTTC	CASSGYYEQYF
-	-	TRBJ2-5	TRBV28	TGTGCCAGCAGTCTGACAAGACAGCAGTACTTC	CASSLTRQQYF
-	TRBD2	TRBJ2-2	TRBV7-2	TGTGCCAGCAGCTTAGTCGGGAGGGGGACCGGGGAGCTGTTTTTT	CASSLVGRGTGELFF
-	-	TRBJ1-1	TRBV10-3	TGTGCCATCAGAACCCCCCCGGGCGGACCCCCCGGTGAAGCTTTCTTT	CAIRTPPGGPPGEAFF
-	-	TRBJ1-1	TRBV28	TGTGCCAGCAGTACCTTCCAGGGACTCGCTGAAGCTTTCTTT	CASSTFQGLAEAFF
-	TRBD1	TRBJ1-1	TRBV30	TGTGCCTGGGGGACAGGAGGATCTGAAGCTTTCTTT	CAWGTGGSEAFF
-	-	TRBJ1-1	TRBV28	TGTGCCAGCAGGGGACCGCGAGCAGCTTTCTTT	CASRGPRAAFF
-	TRBD2	TRBJ2-1	TRBV2	TGTGCCAGCAGTGACGCTCTAGCGGGCCAAGAGCAGTTCTTC	CASSDALAGQEQFF
-	TRBD1	TRBJ1-2	TRBV6-4	TGTGCCAGCAGCGAGGATACCGGGACAGGTGGCGGCTACACCTTC	CASSEDTGTGGGYTF